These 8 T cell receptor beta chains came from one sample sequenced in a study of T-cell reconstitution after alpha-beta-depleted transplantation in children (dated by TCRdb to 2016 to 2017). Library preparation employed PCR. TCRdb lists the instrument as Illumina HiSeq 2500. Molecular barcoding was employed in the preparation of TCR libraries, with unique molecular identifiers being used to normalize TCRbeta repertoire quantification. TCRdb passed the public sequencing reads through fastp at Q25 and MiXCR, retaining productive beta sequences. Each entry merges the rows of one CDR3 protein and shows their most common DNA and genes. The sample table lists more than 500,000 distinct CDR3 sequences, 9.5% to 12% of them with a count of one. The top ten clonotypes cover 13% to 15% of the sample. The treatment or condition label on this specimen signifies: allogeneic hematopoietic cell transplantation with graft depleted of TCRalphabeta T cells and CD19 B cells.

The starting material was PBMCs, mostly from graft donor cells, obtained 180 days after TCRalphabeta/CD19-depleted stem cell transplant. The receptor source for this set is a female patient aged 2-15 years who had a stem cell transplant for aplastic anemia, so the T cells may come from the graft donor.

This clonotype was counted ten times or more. The CDR3 sequence is CASSLLGTHQPQHF. The CDR3 nucleotides are TGTGCCAGCAGTTTATTAGGGACCCATCAGCCCCAGCATTTT. The rearrangement uses TRBV27 and TRBJ1-5; possible D gene TRBD1, 5 bases. Trimming took 1 base from V and 5 from J, leaving 9 bases between them. Germline V lookup: CDR1 MNHEY, CDR2 SMNVEV (reference sequence). This CDR3 has 14 residues.

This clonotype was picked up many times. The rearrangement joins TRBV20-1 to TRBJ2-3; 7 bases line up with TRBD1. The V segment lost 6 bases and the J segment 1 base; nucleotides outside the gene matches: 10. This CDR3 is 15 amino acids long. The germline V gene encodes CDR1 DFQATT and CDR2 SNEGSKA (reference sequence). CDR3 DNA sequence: TGCAGTGCACTGACAGGGAAGACAGGCACAGATACGCAGTATTTT. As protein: CSALTGKTGTDTQYF.

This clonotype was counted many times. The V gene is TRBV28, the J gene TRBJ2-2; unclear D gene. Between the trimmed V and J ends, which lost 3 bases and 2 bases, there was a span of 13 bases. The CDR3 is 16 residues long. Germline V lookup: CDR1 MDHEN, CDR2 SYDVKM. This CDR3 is CASSFSPGVNTGELFF. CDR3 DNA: TGTGCCAGCAGTTTCAGCCCGGGCGTCAACACCGGGGAGCTGTTTTTT.

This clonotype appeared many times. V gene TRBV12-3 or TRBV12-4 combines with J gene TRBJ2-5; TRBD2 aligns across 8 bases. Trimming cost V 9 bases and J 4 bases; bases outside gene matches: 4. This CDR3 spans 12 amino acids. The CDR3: CASSRGGETQYF. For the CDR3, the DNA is TGTGCCAGTAGCCGGGGGGGAGAGACCCAGTACTTC.

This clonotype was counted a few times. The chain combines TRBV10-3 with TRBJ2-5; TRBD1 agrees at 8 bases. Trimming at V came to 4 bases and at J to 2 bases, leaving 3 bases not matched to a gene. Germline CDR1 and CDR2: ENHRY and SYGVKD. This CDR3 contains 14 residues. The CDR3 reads CAISGTGRQETQYF. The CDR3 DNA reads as TGTGCCATCAGTGGGACAGGGCGGCAAGAGACCCAGTACTTC.

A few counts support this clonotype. CDR3 nucleotide sequence: TGTGCCACCAGTGATACCACTAGCGGGGCGACCTACAATGAGCAGTTCTTC. This encodes CATSDTTSGATYNEQFF. The V and J genes are TRBV24-1 and TRBJ2-1, with 10 bases aligning to TRBD2. V lost 3 bases, J lost 2 bases, and 6 bases stayed unmatched. The CDR3 sequence is 17 residues long. The germline CDR1 and CDR2 sequences are KGHDR and SFDVKD.

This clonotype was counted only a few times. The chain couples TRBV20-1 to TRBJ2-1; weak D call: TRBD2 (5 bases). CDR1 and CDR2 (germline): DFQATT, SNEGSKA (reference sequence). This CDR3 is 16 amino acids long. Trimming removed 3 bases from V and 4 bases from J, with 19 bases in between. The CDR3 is CSASGKRIAPYNEQFF. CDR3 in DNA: TGCAGTGCTAGCGGAAAGCGGATCGCACCTTACAATGAGCAGTTCTTC.

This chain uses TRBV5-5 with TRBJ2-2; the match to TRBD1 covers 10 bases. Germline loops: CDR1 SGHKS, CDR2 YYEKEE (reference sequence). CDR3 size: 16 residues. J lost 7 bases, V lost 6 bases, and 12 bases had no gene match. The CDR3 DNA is TGTGCCAGCACCCGCGGGGGGACAGGGGCGTTCGGGGAGCTGTTTTTT. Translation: CASTRGGTGAFGELFF.